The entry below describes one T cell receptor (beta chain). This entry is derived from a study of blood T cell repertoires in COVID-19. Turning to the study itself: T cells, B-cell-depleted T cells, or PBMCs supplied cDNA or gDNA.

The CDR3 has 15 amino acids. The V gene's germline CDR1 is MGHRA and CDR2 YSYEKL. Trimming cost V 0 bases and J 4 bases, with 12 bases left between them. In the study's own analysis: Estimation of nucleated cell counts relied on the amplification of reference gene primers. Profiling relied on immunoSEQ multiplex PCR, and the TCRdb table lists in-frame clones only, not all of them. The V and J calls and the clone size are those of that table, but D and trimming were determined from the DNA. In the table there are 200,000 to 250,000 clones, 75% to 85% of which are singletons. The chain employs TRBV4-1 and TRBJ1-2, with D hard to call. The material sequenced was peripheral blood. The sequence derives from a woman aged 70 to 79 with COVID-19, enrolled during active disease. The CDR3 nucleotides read TGCGCCAGCAGCCAAGAAAACCAGGCGATCTATGGCTACACCTTC. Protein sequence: CASSQENQAIYGYTF.